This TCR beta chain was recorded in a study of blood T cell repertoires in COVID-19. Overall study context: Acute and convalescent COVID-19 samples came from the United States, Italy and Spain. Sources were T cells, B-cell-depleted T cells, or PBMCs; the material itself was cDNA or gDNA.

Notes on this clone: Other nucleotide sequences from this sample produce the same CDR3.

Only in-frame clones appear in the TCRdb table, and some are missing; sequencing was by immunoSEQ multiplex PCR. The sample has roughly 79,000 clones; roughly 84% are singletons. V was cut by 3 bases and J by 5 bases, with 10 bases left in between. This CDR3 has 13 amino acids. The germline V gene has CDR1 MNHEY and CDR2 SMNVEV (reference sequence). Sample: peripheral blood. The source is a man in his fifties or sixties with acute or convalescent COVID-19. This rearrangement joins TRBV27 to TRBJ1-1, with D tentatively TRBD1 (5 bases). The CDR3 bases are TGTGCCAGCAGTTTCGGGGGGGGAACTGAAGCTTTCTTT. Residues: CASSFGGGTEAFF.